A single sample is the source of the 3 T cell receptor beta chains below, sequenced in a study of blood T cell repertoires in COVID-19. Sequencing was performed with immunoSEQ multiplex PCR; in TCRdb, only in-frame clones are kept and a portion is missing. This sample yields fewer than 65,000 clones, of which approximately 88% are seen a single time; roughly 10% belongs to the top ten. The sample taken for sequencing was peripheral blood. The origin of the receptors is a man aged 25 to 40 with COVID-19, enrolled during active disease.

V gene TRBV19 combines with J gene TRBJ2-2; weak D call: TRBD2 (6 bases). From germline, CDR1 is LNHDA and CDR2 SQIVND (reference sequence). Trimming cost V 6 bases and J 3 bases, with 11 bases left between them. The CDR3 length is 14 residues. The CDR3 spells CASRFGGDTGELFF. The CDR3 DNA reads TGTGCCAGTAGATTTGGAGGGGACACCGGGGAGCTGTTTTTT.

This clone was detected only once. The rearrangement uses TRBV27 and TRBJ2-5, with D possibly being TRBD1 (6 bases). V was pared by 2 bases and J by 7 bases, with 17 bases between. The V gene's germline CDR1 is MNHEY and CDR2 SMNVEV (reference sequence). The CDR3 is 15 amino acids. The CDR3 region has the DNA TGTGCCAGCAGTTTACTTGGACAGTCATATAGGACCCAGTACTTC. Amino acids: CASSLLGQSYRTQYF.

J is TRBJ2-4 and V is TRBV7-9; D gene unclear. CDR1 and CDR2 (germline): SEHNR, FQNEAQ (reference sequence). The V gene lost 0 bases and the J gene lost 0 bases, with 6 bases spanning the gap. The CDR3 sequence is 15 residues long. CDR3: CASSLASAAKNIQYF. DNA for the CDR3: TGTGCCAGCAGCTTAGCTAGTGCAGCCAAAAACATTCAGTACTTC.